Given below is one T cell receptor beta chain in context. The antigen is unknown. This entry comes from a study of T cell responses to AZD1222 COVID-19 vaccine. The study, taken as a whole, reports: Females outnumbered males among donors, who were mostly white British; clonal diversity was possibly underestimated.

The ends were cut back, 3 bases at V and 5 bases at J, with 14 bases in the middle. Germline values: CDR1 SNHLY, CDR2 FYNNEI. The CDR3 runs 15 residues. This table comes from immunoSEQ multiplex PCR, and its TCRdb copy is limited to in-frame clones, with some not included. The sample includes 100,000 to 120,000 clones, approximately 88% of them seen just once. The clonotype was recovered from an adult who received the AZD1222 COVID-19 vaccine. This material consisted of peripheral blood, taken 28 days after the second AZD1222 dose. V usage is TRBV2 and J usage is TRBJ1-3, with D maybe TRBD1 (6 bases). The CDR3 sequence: CASSDLRQDRNTIYF. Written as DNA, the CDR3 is TGTGCCAGCAGTGACCTCAGACAGGACAGAAACACCATATATTTT.